This T cell receptor beta chain was captured in a study of radiotherapy plus CTLA-4 blockade in lung cancer. V was cut by 1 base and J by 7 bases, with 7 bases left in between. This CDR3 comprises 12 residues. Germline lookup yields CDR1 SGHNT and CDR2 YENEEA. Data came from immunoSEQ multiplex PCR; TCRdb stores just in-frame clones and leaves some out. The table lists over 85,000 clones, 80% to 90% of them singletons. This receptor was taken from a human donor with non-small cell lung cancer that progressed on radiotherapy plus ipilimumab. The sequencing used peripheral blood, collected from a patient treated with radiotherapy plus ipilimumab. V usage is TRBV11-3 and J usage is TRBJ1-2; D ambiguous. The CDR3 is CASSLGARGYTF. CDR3 coding DNA: TGTGCCAGCAGCTTAGGTGCTCGTGGCTACACCTTC.